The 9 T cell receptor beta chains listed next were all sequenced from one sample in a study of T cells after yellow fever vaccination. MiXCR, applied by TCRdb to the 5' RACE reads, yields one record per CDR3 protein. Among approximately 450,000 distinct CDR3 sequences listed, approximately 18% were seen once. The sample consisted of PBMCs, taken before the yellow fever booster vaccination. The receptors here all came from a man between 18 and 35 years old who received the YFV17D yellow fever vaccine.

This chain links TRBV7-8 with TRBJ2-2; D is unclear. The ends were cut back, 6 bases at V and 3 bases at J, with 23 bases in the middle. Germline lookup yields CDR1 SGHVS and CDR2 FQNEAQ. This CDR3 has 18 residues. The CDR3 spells CASSSRPPVHVDTGELFF. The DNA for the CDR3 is TGTGCCAGCAGTTCTCGCCCGCCCGTCCATGTAGACACCGGGGAGCTGTTTTTT.

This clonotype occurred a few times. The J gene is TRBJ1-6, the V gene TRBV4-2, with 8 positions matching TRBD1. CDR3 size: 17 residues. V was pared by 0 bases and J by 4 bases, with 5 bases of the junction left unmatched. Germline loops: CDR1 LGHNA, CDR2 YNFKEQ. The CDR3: CASSQETGGGYNSPLHF. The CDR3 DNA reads TGTGCCAGCAGCCAAGAAACAGGGGGAGGGTATAATTCACCCCTCCACTTT.

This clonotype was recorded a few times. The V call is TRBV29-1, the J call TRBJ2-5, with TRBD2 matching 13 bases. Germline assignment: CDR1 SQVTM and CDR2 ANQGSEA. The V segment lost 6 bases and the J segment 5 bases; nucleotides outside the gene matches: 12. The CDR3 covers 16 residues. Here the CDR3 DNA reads TGCAGCGTAAGACTAGCGGGGGGCCCCAGGGGGGAGACCCAGTACTTC. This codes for CSVRLAGGPRGETQYF.

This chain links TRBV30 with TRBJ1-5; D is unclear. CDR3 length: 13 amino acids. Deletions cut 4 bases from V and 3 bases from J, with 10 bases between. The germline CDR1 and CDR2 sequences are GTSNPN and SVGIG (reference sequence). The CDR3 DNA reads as TGTGCCTGGATGGAGGGCGTCAATCAGCCCCAGCATTTT. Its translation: CAWMEGVNQPQHF.

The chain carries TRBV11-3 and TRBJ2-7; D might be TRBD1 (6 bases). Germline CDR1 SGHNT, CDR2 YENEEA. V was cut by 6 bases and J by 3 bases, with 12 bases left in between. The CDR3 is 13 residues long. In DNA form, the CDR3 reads TGTGCCAGCAGTAACAGGGAAAGCTACGAGCAGTACTTC. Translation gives CASSNRESYEQYF.

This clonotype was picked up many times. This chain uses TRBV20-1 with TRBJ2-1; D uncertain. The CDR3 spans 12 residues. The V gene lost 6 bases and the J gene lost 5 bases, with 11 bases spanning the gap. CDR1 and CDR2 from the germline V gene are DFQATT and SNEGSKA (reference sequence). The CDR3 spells CSAGTINNEQFF. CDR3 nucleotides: TGCAGTGCAGGAACCATCAACAATGAGCAGTTCTTC.

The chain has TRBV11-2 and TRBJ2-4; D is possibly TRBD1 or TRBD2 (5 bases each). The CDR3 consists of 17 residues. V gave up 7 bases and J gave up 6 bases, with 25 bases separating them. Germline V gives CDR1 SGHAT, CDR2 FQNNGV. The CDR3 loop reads CASTFAERGAGRNIQYF. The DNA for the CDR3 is TGTGCCAGCACCTTCGCCGAACGAGGGGCCGGTCGAAACATTCAGTACTTC.

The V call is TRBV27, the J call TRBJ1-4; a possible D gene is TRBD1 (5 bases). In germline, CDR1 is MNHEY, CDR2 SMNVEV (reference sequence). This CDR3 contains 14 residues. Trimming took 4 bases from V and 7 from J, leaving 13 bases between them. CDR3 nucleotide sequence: TGTGCCAGCAGTTCAGGGTTTAGGCCTGAAAAACTGTTTTTT. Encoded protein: CASSSGFRPEKLFF.

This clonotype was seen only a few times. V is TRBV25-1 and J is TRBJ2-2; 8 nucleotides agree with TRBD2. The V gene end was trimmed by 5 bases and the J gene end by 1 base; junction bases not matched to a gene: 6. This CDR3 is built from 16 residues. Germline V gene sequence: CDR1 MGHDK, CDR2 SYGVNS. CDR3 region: CASSRLSGGNTGELFF. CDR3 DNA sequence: TGTGCCAGCAGTCGATTAAGCGGGGGGAACACCGGGGAGCTGTTTTTT.